Each of the 30 T cell receptor beta chains below was sequenced from the same sample in a study of cytomegalovirus exposure and HLA in healthy donors (dated by TCRdb to 2016 to 2017). The library relied on the immunoSEQ multiplex PCR assay. For the multiplex PCR, a mixture combining 60 forward primers for TCR Vbeta segments and 13 reverse primers for TCR Jbeta segments was used. TCRdb carries this immuneACCESS record with in-frame sequences only. Its versions omit some clonotypes, under half of them owing to an unresolved V gene in the studies checked, with the rest unexplained. The table for this sample lists under 150,000 clones; approximately 80% of them were counted only once. The top ten hold under 4.5% of the sample. Sample: PBMCs. The source is a woman between 40 and 55 years old in good health and CMV-seronegative.

The gene calls are TRBV25-1 and TRBJ2-5; D call uncertain. This CDR3 has 13 amino acids. Germline V gives CDR1 MGHDK, CDR2 SYGVNS. With 4 bases removed from V and 0 bases from J, the gap between germline ends came to 6 bases. CDR3 loop: CASSARNQETQYF. CDR3 sequence (DNA): TGTGCCAGCAGTGCGAGAAACCAAGAGACCCAGTACTTC.

The rearrangement links TRBV5-5 to TRBJ1-5; TRBD1 might be the D (5 bases). Germline CDR1 and CDR2: SGHKS and YYEKEE (reference sequence). CDR3 size: 15 residues. The V and J ends lost 4 bases and 6 bases respectively, with 17 bases between them. CDR3 amino acids: CASSPEAGQGQPQHF. CDR3 nucleotides: TGTGCCAGCAGCCCCGAGGCGGGGCAGGGTCAGCCCCAGCATTTT.

This clone has just a few counts. This chain connects TRBV10-2 to TRBJ2-3; D unclear. The V gene's germline CDR1 is WSHSY and CDR2 SAAADI. The CDR3 has 15 residues. Deletions cut 6 bases from V and 0 bases from J, with 13 bases between. The CDR3 region has the DNA TGCGCCAGCAGCCCCGGGTTGGAGAGCACAGATACGCAGTATTTT. Its protein product is CASSPGLESTDTQYF.

The rearrangement uses TRBV7-9 and TRBJ1-1, with 7 bases fitting TRBD1. The CDR3 has 14 amino acids. Germline V gives CDR1 SEHNR, CDR2 FQNEAQ (reference sequence). The ends lost 4 bases at V and 0 bases at J; junction bases unmatched: 2. The CDR3 nucleotides read TGTGCCAGCAGCTACGGGACAGTGAACACTGAAGCTTTCTTT. Its protein is CASSYGTVNTEAFF. The full variable domain, rest sourced from reference TRBV7-9 and TRBJ1-1, is DTGVSQNPRHKITKRGQNVTFRCDPISEHNRLYWYRQTLGQGPEFLTYFQNEAQLEKSRLLSDRFSAERPKGSFSTLEIQRTEQGDSAMYLCASSYGTVNTEAFFGQGTRLTVV.

This chain uses TRBV29-1 with TRBJ2-5; 8 bases are shared with TRBD1. Germline V gene lookup returns CDR1 SQVTM and CDR2 ANQGSEA. The CDR3 is 16 amino acids. The J segment lost 4 bases and the V segment lost 1 base, leaving 11 bases of the junction unmatched. CDR3 sequence (DNA): TGCAGCGTTGAAGCGCGGACAGGGTCAGGCGGAGAGACCCAGTACTTC. Protein product: CSVEARTGSGGETQYF.

The chain links TRBV10-3 to TRBJ1-6; D call uncertain. Germline lookup yields CDR1 ENHRY and CDR2 SYGVKD. The CDR3 is made up of 15 amino acids. V gave up 3 bases and J gave up 5 bases, with 11 bases separating them. The CDR3 spells CAISESGSDNSPLHF. CDR3 sequence (DNA): TGTGCCATCAGTGAATCGGGGAGCGATAATTCACCCCTCCACTTT.

This chain connects TRBV5-1 to TRBJ2-6, with 11 bases matching TRBD2. The CDR3 extends over 17 amino acids. V lost 7 bases, J lost 2 bases, and 8 bases stayed unmatched. CDR1 and CDR2 from the germline V gene are SGHRS and YFSETQ. As DNA, the CDR3 is TGCGCCAGCCTAGCGGGAGGCGGCGGGGCTGGGGCCAACGTCCTGACTTTC. Translated, it gives CASLAGGGGAGANVLTF.

The CDR3 DNA follows: TGTGCCAGCTCCCAGCGGGTACTCACAGATACGCAGTATTTT. It translates to CASSQRVLTDTQYF. The chain uses TRBV6-5 and TRBJ2-3; the D gene is possibly TRBD2 (6 bases). There are 14 residues in the CDR3. CDR1 MNHEY and CDR2 SVGAGI come from the germline V gene. V was trimmed by 8 bases and J by 2 bases, leaving 14 bases between them.

The chain employs TRBV19 and TRBJ1-5; D is possibly TRBD1 (5 bases). Trimming took 6 bases from V and 0 from J, leaving 12 bases between them. The CDR3 covers 15 residues. Per the germline V gene, CDR1 is LNHDA and CDR2 is SQIVND (reference sequence). CDR3 sequence reads: CASRGTGSSNQPQHF. The CDR3 coding sequence is TGTGCCAGTAGGGGAACAGGATCTAGCAATCAGCCCCAGCATTTT.

The CDR3 DNA sequence: TGTGCCAGCGTCCCCGGCCGAGGGGAGACCCAGTACTTC. Translation: CASVPGRGETQYF. This chain uses TRBV2 with TRBJ2-5, with a tentative D call TRBD2 (5 bases). Germline V gene lookup returns CDR1 SNHLY and CDR2 FYNNEI. There are 13 residues in the CDR3. V was cut by 8 bases and J by 5 bases, with 15 bases left in between.

J is TRBJ2-7 and V is TRBV27; 7 nucleotides line up with TRBD1. The CDR3 loop spans 14 amino acids. The germline gives CDR1 MNHEY, CDR2 SMNVEV (reference sequence). V was clipped by 10 bases and J by 0 bases; unmatched bases: 9. CDR3 amino acids: CANRNRDSSYEQYF. The CDR3 nucleotides are TGTGCCAACAGAAATCGGGACAGCTCCTACGAGCAGTACTTC.

The chain joins TRBV5-4 to TRBJ1-1, with D possibly matching TRBD1 (5 bases). The CDR3 sequence is 15 residues long. Trimming cost V 4 bases and J 1 base, with 14 bases left between them. The germline CDR1 and CDR2 sequences are SGHNT and YYREEE (reference sequence). The CDR3 protein is CASSPPGGSNTEAFF. CDR3 nucleotides: TGTGCCAGCAGCCCGCCGGGGGGGTCGAACACTGAAGCTTTCTTT.

The CDR3 DNA reads TGTGCCAGCAGTTACGGAGGGAACACCGGGGAGCTGTTTTTT. Amino acid sequence: CASSYGGNTGELFF. This chain connects TRBV6-5 to TRBJ2-2, with D possibly matching TRBD2 (5 bases). The length of the CDR3 is 14 residues. Trimming took 2 bases from V and 1 from J, leaving 5 bases between them. Per the germline V gene, CDR1 is MNHEY and CDR2 is SVGAGI.

This clone was recorded once. This chain uses TRBV28 with TRBJ2-1; D might be TRBD1 (6 bases). The CDR3 has 14 amino acids. Germline V lookup: CDR1 MDHEN, CDR2 SYDVKM. Between the trimmed V and J ends, which lost 1 base and 14 bases, there was a span of 18 bases. This CDR3 reads CASSLSGHPNVEFF. CDR3 nucleotide sequence: TGTGCCAGCAGTTTATCGGGACACCCCAATGTGGAGTTCTTC.

As regards this clone: The same CDR3 arises from other DNA sequences in this sample as well. The rearrangement uses TRBV4-3 and TRBJ2-2, with 7 bases aligning to TRBD2. CDR1 LGHNA and CDR2 YSLEER come from the germline V gene. After removal of 0 bases from V and 2 bases from J, the junction contained 6 bases not matched to a gene. This CDR3 region has 17 residues. CDR3 loop: CASSQDWLAVNTGELFF. CDR3 nucleotides: TGCGCCAGCAGCCAAGATTGGCTAGCGGTCAACACCGGGGAGCTGTTTTTT.

The chain couples TRBV11-1 to TRBJ2-7, with TRBD2 as a possible D gene (5 bases). Trimming shortened V by 4 bases and J by 0 bases, and 10 bases separated the two germline ends. Germline values: CDR1 SGHAT, CDR2 FQDESV (reference sequence). The CDR3 has 14 amino acids. The CDR3 DNA sequence: TGTGCCAGCAGCTCGTCCGGGGTCTCCTACGAGCAGTACTTC. It translates to CASSSSGVSYEQYF.

The J gene is TRBJ2-7, the V gene TRBV5-1, with 7 bases aligning to TRBD1. The V gene end was trimmed by 1 base and the J gene end by 2 bases; junction bases not matched to a gene: 6. Looked up from germline, CDR1 is SGHRS and CDR2 is YFSETQ. The CDR3 length is 15 residues. The CDR3 spells CASSLFAGGAYEQYF. CDR3 coding DNA: TGCGCCAGCAGCTTGTTTGCAGGGGGAGCCTACGAGCAGTACTTC.

The chain employs TRBV6-5 and TRBJ2-1; possibly TRBD1 for D (6 bases). Trimming took 2 bases from V and 7 from J, leaving 18 bases between them. The CDR3 totals 16 residues. Germline loops: CDR1 MNHEY, CDR2 SVGAGI. CDR3 in DNA: TGTGCCAGCAGTTACGCTGGACAGAGGGGTACGAATGAGCAGTTCTTC. It translates to CASSYAGQRGTNEQFF.

This chain connects TRBV4-1 to TRBJ1-2, with D maybe TRBD1 (5 bases). There are 15 residues in the CDR3. The ends were cut back, 0 bases at V and 4 bases at J, with 12 bases in the middle. The germline V gene has CDR1 MGHRA and CDR2 YSYEKL. As DNA, the CDR3 is TGCGCCAGCAGCCAAGATATCAGGGAACCCTATGGCTACACCTTC. This sequence encodes CASSQDIREPYGYTF.

CDR3 region: CASSEGYRGQGKNIQYF. DNA of the CDR3: TGTGCCAGCAGTGAGGGCTACAGGGGTCAGGGCAAAAACATTCAGTACTTC. The V and J genes are TRBV2 and TRBJ2-4; 7 bases match TRBD1. V was pared by 3 bases and J by 3 bases, with 11 bases of the junction left unmatched. There are 17 residues in the CDR3. Germline assignment: CDR1 SNHLY and CDR2 FYNNEI.

This rearrangement joins TRBV10-3 to TRBJ2-3, with 12 bases identical to TRBD2. Germline V gene lookup returns CDR1 ENHRY and CDR2 SYGVKD. With V trimmed by 3 bases and J by 15 bases, 10 bases remained unmatched. The CDR3 loop spans 14 amino acids. The CDR3 protein is CAISDPGLAGILYF. As DNA, the CDR3 is TGTGCCATCAGTGACCCTGGACTAGCGGGGATACTTTATTTT.

The chain combines TRBV15 with TRBJ2-1; TRBD2 agrees at 12 bases. The ends lost 0 bases at V and 8 bases at J; junction bases unmatched: 5. The CDR3 is 16 residues long. Per the germline V gene, CDR1 is LNHNV and CDR2 is YYDKDF (reference sequence). CDR3 DNA: TGTGCCACCAGCAGAGATCGGGCTAGCGGGAGGGATGAGCAGTTCTTC. Its translation: CATSRDRASGRDEQFF.

This clone was detected only once. The chain links TRBV6-5 to TRBJ1-2; a possible D gene is TRBD1 (6 bases). The CDR3 sequence is 14 residues long. Germline values: CDR1 MNHEY, CDR2 SVGAGI. V lost 6 bases and J 7 bases, leaving 18 bases between the germline ends. CDR3 sequence reads: CASSKAQGRGGYTF. In DNA, the CDR3 is TGTGCCAGCAGCAAGGCCCAGGGGCGTGGTGGCTACACCTTC.

CDR3 in DNA: TGTGCCAGCAGTTACGGACAGGGAATCGCCGGGGAGCTGTTTTTT. Translated, it gives CASSYGQGIAGELFF. The chain is built from TRBV6-6 and TRBJ2-2, with 8 bases that match TRBD1. CDR3 length equals 15 residues. Germline-derived CDR1 and CDR2 are MNHNY and SVGAGI (reference sequence). J was trimmed by 6 bases and V by 2 bases; bases with no gene match: 5.

This chain connects TRBV9 to TRBJ2-2; 7 bases line up with TRBD2. This CDR3 contains 15 residues. The V gene end was trimmed by 0 bases and the J gene end by 5 bases; junction bases not matched to a gene: 4. Germline V gene sequence: CDR1 SGDLS, CDR2 YYNGEE. The CDR3 sequence: CASSVEASGTGELFF. CDR3 in DNA: TGTGCCAGCAGCGTAGAAGCTAGCGGTACCGGGGAGCTGTTTTTT.

The chain joins TRBV5-6 to TRBJ2-1, with a weak D call TRBD1 (6 bases). Germline V gives CDR1 SGHDT, CDR2 YYEEEE. V was pared by 7 bases and J by 2 bases, with 16 bases between. The CDR3 is 15 amino acids. CDR3 DNA sequence: TGTGCCAGCTATTCCCGGGACAACACCTACAATGAGCAGTTCTTC. Protein sequence: CASYSRDNTYNEQFF.

The rearrangement uses TRBV5-4 and TRBJ2-7; 11 bases fit TRBD2. This CDR3 has 15 amino acids. CDR1 is SGHNT and CDR2 is YYREEE in the germline V gene (reference sequence). Trimming removed 0 bases from V and 10 bases from J; junction bases left unmatched: 9. The CDR3 here is CASSLAIAGGQEQYF. For the CDR3, the DNA is TGTGCCAGCAGCTTGGCAATAGCGGGAGGGCAGGAACAGTACTTC.

The chain couples TRBV10-3 to TRBJ2-5; 8 bases agree with TRBD1. The J segment lost 5 bases and the V segment lost 4 bases, leaving 6 bases of the junction unmatched. The CDR3 loop spans 14 amino acids. Germline values: CDR1 ENHRY, CDR2 SYGVKD. CDR3 nucleotides: TGTGCCATCAGTGGGACGGACAGGGACGAGACCCAGTACTTC. Encoded protein: CAISGTDRDETQYF.

This chain joins TRBV5-1 and TRBJ2-1; TRBD1 might be the D (5 bases). Looked up from germline, CDR1 is SGHRS and CDR2 is YFSETQ. V shed 3 bases and J shed 6 bases, with 7 bases lying between them. The CDR3 totals 12 residues. The CDR3 DNA follows: TGCGCCAGCAGCTCGCAGGGCAATGAGCAGTTCTTC. Translating gives CASSSQGNEQFF.

V usage is TRBV19 and J usage is TRBJ1-5; 7 nucleotides align to TRBD1. V was pared by 1 base and J by 3 bases, with 6 bases of the junction left unmatched. The CDR3 has 16 amino acids. Looked up from germline, CDR1 is LNHDA and CDR2 is SQIVND (reference sequence). The CDR3 sequence: CASSIVPTGSNQPQHF. CDR3 nucleotides: TGTGCCAGTAGTATAGTCCCGACAGGGTCCAATCAGCCCCAGCATTTT.